This TCR beta chain was found in a study of cytomegalovirus exposure and HLA in healthy donors. V was shortened by 2 bases and J by 9 bases, with 20 bases between the two germline ends. The germline gives CDR1 MGHRA, CDR2 YSYEKL. The CDR3 extends over 17 amino acids. The PCR ran on 60 Vbeta and 13 Jbeta primers. Data came from immunoSEQ multiplex PCR; TCRdb stores just in-frame clones and leaves some out. This table holds under 150,000 clones, 84% found once. The sequenced sample consisted of PBMCs. The TCR originated in a man between 45 and 60 years old in good health and CMV-seronegative. The chain uses TRBV4-1 and TRBJ1-6; D is ambiguous. CDR3 sequence: CASSQMSSTGIGSPLHF. The CDR3 coding sequence is TGCGCCAGCAGCCAAATGTCAAGCACGGGGATAGGTTCACCCCTCCACTTT.